The 6 T cell receptor beta chains below come from one sample, sequenced in a study of beta chain features in type 1 diabetes. General observations from the study: All four CD4+ subsets from Type 1 diabetes patients carried moderately but significantly shorter TCRB CDR3s.

As every portion of the isolated RNA was reverse transcribed, the sequencing read expressed TCRB transcripts. TCRdb's table, derived via immunoSEQ multiplex PCR, lists solely in-frame clones and lacks some. Seen here are about 400,000 clones, 10% to 15% observed once, and the top ten hold 0.008% to 0.011%. The antigens of these receptors remain unknown. The source material was naive CD4+ T cells from blood. Source of these receptors: a woman aged 18-29 years with type 1 diabetes.

This chain links TRBV4-3 with TRBJ2-2; 9 positions match TRBD1. This CDR3 contains 16 residues. Trimming cost V 4 bases and J 6 bases; bases outside gene matches: 9. Germline CDR1 LGHNA, CDR2 YSLEER. CDR3 in amino acids: CASSRDGQGTSGELFF. CDR3 bases: TGCGCCAGCAGCCGCGATGGACAGGGGACGTCCGGGGAGCTGTTTTTT.

There are a few counts of this clone. The J gene is TRBJ2-3, the V gene TRBV9, with 10 bases matching TRBD2. Unmatched junction bases numbered 7, after V lost 4 bases and J lost 5 bases. Germline CDR1 and CDR2: SGDLS and YYNGEE. This CDR3 has 15 amino acids. The CDR3 loop reads CASSIQRGGQDTQYF. DNA for the CDR3: TGTGCCAGCAGCATACAGCGGGGGGGCCAAGATACGCAGTATTTT.

Only one count was recorded for this clone. The chain couples TRBV9 to TRBJ2-7; 9 nucleotides match TRBD1. The ends lost 0 bases at V and 7 bases at J; junction bases unmatched: 5. CDR3 size: 14 residues. From germline, CDR1 is SGDLS and CDR2 YYNGEE. Here the CDR3 DNA reads TGTGCCAGCAGCGTAGCACCGACAGGGGGTGAGCAGTACTTC. It specifies CASSVAPTGGEQYF. Supplemented by reference TRBV9 and TRBJ2-7, the full variable domain reads DSGVTQTPKHLITATGQRVTLRCSPRSGDLSVYWYQQSLDQGLQFLIQYYNGEERAKGNILERFSAQQFPDLHSELNLSSLELGDSALYFCASSVAPTGGEQYFGPGTRLTVT.

This clone was observed a handful of times. The V call is TRBV4-1, the J call TRBJ1-2; maybe TRBD1 (6 bases). The germline V gene has CDR1 MGHRA and CDR2 YSYEKL. V was clipped by 1 base and J by 4 bases, with 10 bases between them. The CDR3 covers 14 residues. CDR3 sequence: CASSQVRDTYGYTF. The DNA of the CDR3 is TGCGCCAGCAGCCAAGTAAGGGACACCTATGGCTACACCTTC.

The sample holds a few counts of this clone. The chain is built from TRBV9 and TRBJ2-2, with 8 nucleotides matching TRBD1. Germline-derived CDR1 and CDR2 are SGDLS and YYNGEE. The length of the CDR3 is 15 residues. V lost 4 bases to trimming and J lost 4 bases; unmatched junction nucleotides: 6. The CDR3 region is CASSSRQGFTGELFF. CDR3 sequence (DNA): TGTGCCAGCAGCTCCCGACAGGGGTTCACCGGGGAGCTGTTTTTT.

This CDR3 reads CASSPPIKSHEQYF. CDR3 DNA sequence: TGCGCCAGCAGTCCACCCATAAAGAGCCACGAGCAGTACTTC. The chain combines TRBV4-1 with TRBJ2-7; D gene ambiguous. V lost 6 bases, J lost 5 bases, and 17 bases lay in between. The V gene's germline CDR1 is MGHRA and CDR2 YSYEKL. The CDR3 length is 14 residues.